What follows are 5 T cell receptor beta chains derived from one specimen sequenced in a study of cytomegalovirus exposure and HLA in healthy donors. PCR used 60 Vbeta primers and 13 Jbeta primers. The data were produced by immunoSEQ multiplex PCR, yet TCRdb's version contains in-frame clones alone and is incomplete. The sample is made up of under 130,000 clones, and the top ten hold less than 4% of it. Sequencing was carried out using PBMCs. These receptors originate from a man in his forties or fifties in good health and CMV-seronegative.

This chain links TRBV18 with TRBJ1-2; the D gene is possibly TRBD1 (5 bases). V dropped 5 bases and J dropped 6 bases, with 13 bases sitting between them. CDR3 length equals 13 residues. The germline gives CDR1 KGHSH, CDR2 LQKENI. CDR3 nucleotide sequence: TGTGCCAGCTCATACGGGGGGTCCGATGGCTACACCTTC. This translates into CASSYGGSDGYTF.

This sequence joins TRBV10-2 and TRBJ2-2; D unclear. The CDR3 has 14 amino acids. Germline V gives CDR1 WSHSY, CDR2 SAAADI. Trimming pared 9 bases from V and 4 bases from J, leaving 15 bases between. This CDR3 is CASQSGLSTGELFF. The CDR3 DNA sequence: TGCGCCAGTCAGAGTGGGCTGAGCACCGGGGAGCTGTTTTTT.

This sequence joins TRBV9 and TRBJ1-4, with 7 bases matching TRBD1. V trimming: 3 bases; J trimming: 14 bases; junction bases outside the gene matches: 7. CDR1 SGDLS and CDR2 YYNGEE come from the germline V gene. The CDR3 covers 12 residues. CDR3 DNA sequence: TGTGCCAGCAGCGAGACAAGGGGGCCTCTGTTTTTT. Its translation: CASSETRGPLFF.

This sequence joins TRBV10-2 and TRBJ2-3; perhaps TRBD2 as D (5 bases). The CDR3 has 16 amino acids. Per germline, CDR1 WSHSY and CDR2 SAAADI. Trimming cost V 2 bases and J 5 bases, with 17 bases left between them. DNA of the CDR3: TGCGCCAGCAGTGAGGGGGTCCAGCGGAAGGGAGATACGCAGTATTTT. As protein: CASSEGVQRKGDTQYF.

This chain uses TRBV7-2 with TRBJ1-2; 10 bases match TRBD1. The germline gives CDR1 SGHTA, CDR2 FQGNSA. The V segment lost 6 bases and the J segment 4 bases; nucleotides outside the gene matches: 5. The CDR3 is 14 residues long. The CDR3 DNA sequence: TGTGCCAGCAGTTCCGGGACAGGGGTCTATGGCTACACCTTC. Residues: CASSSGTGVYGYTF. Full variable domain (outside the CDR3, taken from reference TRBV7-2 and TRBJ1-2): GAGVSQSPSNKVTEKGKDVELRCDPISGHTALYWYRQSLGQGLEFLIYFQGNSAPDKSGLPSDRFSAERTGGSVSTLTIQRTQQEDSAVYLCASSSGTGVYGYTFGSGTRLTVV.